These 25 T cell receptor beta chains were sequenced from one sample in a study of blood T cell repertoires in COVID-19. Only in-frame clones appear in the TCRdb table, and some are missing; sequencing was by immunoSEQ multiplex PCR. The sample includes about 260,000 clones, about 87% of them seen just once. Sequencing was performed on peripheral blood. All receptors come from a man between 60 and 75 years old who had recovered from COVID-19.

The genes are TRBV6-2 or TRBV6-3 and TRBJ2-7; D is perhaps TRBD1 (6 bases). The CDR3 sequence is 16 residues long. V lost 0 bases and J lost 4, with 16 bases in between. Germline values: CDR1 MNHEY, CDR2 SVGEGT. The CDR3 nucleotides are TGTGCCAGCAGTTACTCGATAACAGGGTTACCTTACGAGCAGTACTTC. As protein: CASSYSITGLPYEQYF.

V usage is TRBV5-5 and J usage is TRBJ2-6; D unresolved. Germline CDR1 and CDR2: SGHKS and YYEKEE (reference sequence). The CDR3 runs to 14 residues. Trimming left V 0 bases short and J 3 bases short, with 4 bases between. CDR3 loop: CASSLVGGANVLTF. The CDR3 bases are TGTGCCAGCAGCTTGGTCGGTGGGGCCAACGTCCTGACTTTC.

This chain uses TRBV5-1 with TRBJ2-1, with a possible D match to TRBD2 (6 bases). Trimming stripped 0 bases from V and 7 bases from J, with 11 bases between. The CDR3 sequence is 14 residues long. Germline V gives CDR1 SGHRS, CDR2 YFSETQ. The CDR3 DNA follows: TGCGCCAGCAGCTTGGCGACTAGTATAAATGAGCAGTTCTTC. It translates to CASSLATSINEQFF.

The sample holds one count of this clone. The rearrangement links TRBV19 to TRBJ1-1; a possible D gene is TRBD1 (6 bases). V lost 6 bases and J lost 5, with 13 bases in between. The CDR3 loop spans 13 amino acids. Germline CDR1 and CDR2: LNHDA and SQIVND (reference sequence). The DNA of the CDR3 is TGTGCCAGTAGCACTAAGAGGGGGACTGAAGCTTTCTTT. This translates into CASSTKRGTEAFF.

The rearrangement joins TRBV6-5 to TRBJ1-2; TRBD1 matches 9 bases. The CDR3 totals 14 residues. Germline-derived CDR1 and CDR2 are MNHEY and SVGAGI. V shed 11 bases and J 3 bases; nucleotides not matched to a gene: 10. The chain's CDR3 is CAASGTGIDYGYTF. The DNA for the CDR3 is TGTGCCGCCTCGGGGACAGGGATAGACTATGGCTACACCTTC.

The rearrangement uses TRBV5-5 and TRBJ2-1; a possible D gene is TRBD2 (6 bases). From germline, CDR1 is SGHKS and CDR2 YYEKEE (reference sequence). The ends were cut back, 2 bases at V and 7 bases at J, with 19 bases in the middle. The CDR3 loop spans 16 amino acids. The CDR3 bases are TGTGCCAGCAGCTTCGGAGGGAGTTTACGTATTAATGAGCAGTTCTTC. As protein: CASSFGGSLRINEQFF.

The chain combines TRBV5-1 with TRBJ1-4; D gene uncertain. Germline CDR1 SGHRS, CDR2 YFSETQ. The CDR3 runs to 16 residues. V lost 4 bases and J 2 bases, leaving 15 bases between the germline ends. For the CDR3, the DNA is TGCGCCAGCAGCCCACCCTTTGGTGCGACTAATGAAAAACTGTTTTTT. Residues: CASSPPFGATNEKLFF.

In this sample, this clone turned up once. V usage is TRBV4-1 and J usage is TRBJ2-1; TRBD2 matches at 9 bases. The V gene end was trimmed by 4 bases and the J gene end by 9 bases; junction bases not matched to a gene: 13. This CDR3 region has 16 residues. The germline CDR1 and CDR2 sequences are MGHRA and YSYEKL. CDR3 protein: CASSPGVIAGVSEQFF. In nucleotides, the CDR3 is TGCGCCAGCAGCCCCGGAGTAATAGCGGGGGTAAGTGAGCAGTTCTTC.

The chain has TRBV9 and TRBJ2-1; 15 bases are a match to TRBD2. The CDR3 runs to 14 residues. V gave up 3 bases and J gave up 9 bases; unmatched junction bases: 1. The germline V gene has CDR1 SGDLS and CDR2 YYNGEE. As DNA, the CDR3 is TGTGCCAGCAGCGGGACTAGCGGGGGGGCTGAGCAGTTCTTC. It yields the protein CASSGTSGGAEQFF.

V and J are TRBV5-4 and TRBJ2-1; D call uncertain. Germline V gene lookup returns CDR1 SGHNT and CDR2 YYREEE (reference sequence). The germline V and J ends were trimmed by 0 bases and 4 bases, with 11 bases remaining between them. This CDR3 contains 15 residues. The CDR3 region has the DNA TGTGCCAGCAGCTTGGTAGGCGGTCCTTACAATGAGCAGTTCTTC. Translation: CASSLVGGPYNEQFF.

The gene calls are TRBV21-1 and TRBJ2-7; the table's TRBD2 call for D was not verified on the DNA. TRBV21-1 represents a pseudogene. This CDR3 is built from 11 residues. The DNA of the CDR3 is TGTGCCAGCTCCTATGGGACTAGCGGGAGATTC. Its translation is CASSYGTSGRF.

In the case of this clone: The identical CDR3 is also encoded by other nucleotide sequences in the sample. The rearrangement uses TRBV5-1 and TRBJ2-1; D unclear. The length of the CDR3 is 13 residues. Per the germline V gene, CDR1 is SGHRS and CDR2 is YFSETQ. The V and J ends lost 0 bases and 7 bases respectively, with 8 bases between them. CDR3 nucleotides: TGCGCCAGCAGCTTGGCGGGTGGGAATGAGCAGTTCTTC. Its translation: CASSLAGGNEQFF.

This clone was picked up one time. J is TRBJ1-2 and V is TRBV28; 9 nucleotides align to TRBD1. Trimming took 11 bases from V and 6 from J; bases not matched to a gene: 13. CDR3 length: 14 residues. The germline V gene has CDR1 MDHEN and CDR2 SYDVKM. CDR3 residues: CALQQGAQNHGYTF. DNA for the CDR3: TGTGCCCTTCAACAGGGGGCGCAAAATCATGGCTACACCTTC.

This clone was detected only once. The CDR3 reads CASSLSGSNPYEQYF. In nucleotides, the CDR3 is TGTGCCAGCAGTTTATCGGGGAGTAACCCCTACGAGCAGTACTTC. The chain recombines TRBV27 with TRBJ2-7; possibly TRBD2 for D (5 bases). The germline V gene has CDR1 MNHEY and CDR2 SMNVEV (reference sequence). V lost 0 bases and J 2 bases, leaving 11 bases between the germline ends. The CDR3 sequence is 15 residues long.

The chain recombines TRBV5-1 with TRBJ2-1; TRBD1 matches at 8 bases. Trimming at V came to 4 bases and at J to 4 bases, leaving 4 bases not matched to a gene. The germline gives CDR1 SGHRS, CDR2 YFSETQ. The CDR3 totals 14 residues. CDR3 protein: CASSLGTGYNEQFF. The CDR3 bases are TGCGCCAGCAGCCTGGGGACAGGATACAATGAGCAGTTCTTC.

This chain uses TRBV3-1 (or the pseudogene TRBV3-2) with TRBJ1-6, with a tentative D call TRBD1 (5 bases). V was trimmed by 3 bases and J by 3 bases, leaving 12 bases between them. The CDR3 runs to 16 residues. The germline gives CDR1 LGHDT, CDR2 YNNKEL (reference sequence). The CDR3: CASSQTAVYYNSPLHF. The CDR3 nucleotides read TGTGCCAGCAGCCAGACAGCAGTCTACTATAATTCACCCCTCCACTTT.

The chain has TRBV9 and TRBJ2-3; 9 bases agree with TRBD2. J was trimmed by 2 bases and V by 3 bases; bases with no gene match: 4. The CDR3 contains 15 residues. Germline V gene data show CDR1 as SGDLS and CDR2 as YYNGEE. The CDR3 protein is CASSGAGGVTDTQYF. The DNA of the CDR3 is TGTGCCAGCAGCGGAGCGGGGGGAGTCACAGATACGCAGTATTTT.

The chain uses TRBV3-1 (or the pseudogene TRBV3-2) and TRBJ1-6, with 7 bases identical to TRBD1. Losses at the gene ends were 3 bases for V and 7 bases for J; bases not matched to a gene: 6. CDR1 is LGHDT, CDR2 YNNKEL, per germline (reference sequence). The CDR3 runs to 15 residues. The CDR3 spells CASSQRDSQNSPLHF. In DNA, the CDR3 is TGTGCCAGCAGCCAGCGGGACAGCCAAAATTCACCCCTCCACTTT.

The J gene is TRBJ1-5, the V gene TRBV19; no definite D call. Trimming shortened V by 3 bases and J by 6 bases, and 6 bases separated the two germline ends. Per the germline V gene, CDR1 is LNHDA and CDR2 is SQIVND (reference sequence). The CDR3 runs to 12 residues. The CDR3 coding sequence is TGTGCCAGTAGTATCGGGAGTCAGCCCCAGCATTTT. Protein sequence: CASSIGSQPQHF.

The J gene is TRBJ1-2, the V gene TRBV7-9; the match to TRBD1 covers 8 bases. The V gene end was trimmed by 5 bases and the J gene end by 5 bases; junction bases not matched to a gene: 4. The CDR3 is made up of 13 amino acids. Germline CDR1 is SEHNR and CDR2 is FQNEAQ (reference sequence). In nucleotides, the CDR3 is TGTGCCAGCAGCCCCGGGACAGGTTATGGCTACACCTTC. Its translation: CASSPGTGYGYTF.

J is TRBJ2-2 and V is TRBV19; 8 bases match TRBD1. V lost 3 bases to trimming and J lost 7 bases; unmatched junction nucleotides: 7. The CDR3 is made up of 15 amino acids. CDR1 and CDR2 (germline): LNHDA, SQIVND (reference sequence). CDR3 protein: CASSIVGTGSGELFF. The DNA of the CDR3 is TGTGCCAGTAGTATCGTTGGGACAGGCAGCGGGGAGCTGTTTTTT.

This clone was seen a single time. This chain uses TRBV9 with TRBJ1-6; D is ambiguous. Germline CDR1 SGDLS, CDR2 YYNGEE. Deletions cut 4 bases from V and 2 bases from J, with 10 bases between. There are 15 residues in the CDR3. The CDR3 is CASSREGTYNSPLHF. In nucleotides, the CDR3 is TGTGCCAGCAGCAGGGAGGGAACCTATAATTCACCCCTCCACTTT.

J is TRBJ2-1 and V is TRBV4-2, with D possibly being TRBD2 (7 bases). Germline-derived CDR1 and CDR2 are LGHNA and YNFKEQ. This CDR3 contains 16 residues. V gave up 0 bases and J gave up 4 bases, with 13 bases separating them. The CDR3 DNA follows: TGTGCCAGCAGCCAAGATCGGGGGGCAACGTACAATGAGCAGTTCTTC. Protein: CASSQDRGATYNEQFF.

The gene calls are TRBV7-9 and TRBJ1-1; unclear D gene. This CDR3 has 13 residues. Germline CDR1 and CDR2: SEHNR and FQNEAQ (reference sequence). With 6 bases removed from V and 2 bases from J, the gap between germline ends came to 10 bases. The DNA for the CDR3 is TGTGCCAGCAGTTCTACTCGAAACACTGAAGCTTTCTTT. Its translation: CASSSTRNTEAFF. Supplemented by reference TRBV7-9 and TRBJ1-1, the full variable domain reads DTGVSQNPRHKITKRGQNVTFRCDPISEHNRLYWYRQTLGQGPEFLTYFQNEAQLEKSRLLSDRFSAERPKGSFSTLEIQRTEQGDSAMYLCASSSTRNTEAFFGQGTRLTVV.

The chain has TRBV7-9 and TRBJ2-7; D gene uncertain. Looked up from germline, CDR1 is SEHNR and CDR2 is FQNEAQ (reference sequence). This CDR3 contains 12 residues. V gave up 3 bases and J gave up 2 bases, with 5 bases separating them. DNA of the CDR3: TGTGCCAGCAGCTTCGGTACCTACGAGCAGTACTTC. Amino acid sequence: CASSFGTYEQYF.